The 22 T cell receptor beta chains in this list originate from one sample, sequenced in a study of OX40 agonist ivuxolimab in advanced cancers. Generated by immunoSEQ multiplex PCR, the TCRdb table keeps only in-frame clones and is missing some. The sample records about 88,000 clones, about 87% being singletons. The source was CD4+ or CD8+ T cells sorted from blood, collected in a trial of the OX40 agonist ivuxolimab. The origin of the receptors is an adult with an advanced solid tumor such as melanoma, head and neck, liver or kidney cancer.

The rearrangement joins TRBV5-1 to TRBJ2-5, with 10 bases that match TRBD2. Germline trimming cut 3 bases from V and 5 bases from J; bases unmatched to any gene: 10. The CDR3 has 16 amino acids. Germline V gene lookup returns CDR1 SGHRS and CDR2 YFSETQ. The CDR3 protein is CASSSQGLAAKETQYF. Here the CDR3 DNA reads TGCGCCAGCAGCTCCCAAGGACTAGCGGCCAAGGAGACCCAGTACTTC.

V gene TRBV20-1 combines with J gene TRBJ2-7; D possibly corresponds to TRBD2 (5 bases). Trimming pared 4 bases from V and 7 bases from J, leaving 11 bases between. This CDR3 comprises 11 residues. Germline CDR1 DFQATT, CDR2 SNEGSKA (reference sequence). The chain's CDR3 is CSATGGGEQYF. CDR3 in DNA: TGCAGTGCTACCGGCGGCGGGGAGCAGTACTTC.

J is TRBJ2-5 and V is TRBV9; 13 bases agree with TRBD2. The CDR3 contains 16 residues. The V and J ends lost 4 bases and 4 bases, in that order; junction bases with no gene match: 7. CDR1 SGDLS and CDR2 YYNGEE come from the germline V gene. CDR3 loop: CASSKLAGGLGETQYF. The DNA of the CDR3 is TGTGCCAGCAGCAAACTAGCGGGAGGGCTTGGAGAGACCCAGTACTTC.

The genes are TRBV6-6 and TRBJ2-7, with 7 bases lining up with TRBD2. CDR3 length: 15 amino acids. The V gene end was trimmed by 5 bases and the J gene end by 3 bases; junction bases not matched to a gene: 10. Germline V gives CDR1 MNHNY, CDR2 SVGAGI (reference sequence). The CDR3 bases are TGTGCCAGCAGTCGCCCCGGGGAGGGAGGCTACGAGCAGTACTTC. Translating it yields CASSRPGEGGYEQYF.

The chain uses TRBV5-1 and TRBJ1-2; D is perhaps TRBD1 (6 bases). Germline CDR1 is SGHRS and CDR2 is YFSETQ. Trimming stripped 4 bases from V and 3 bases from J, with 13 bases between. The CDR3 covers 14 residues. As DNA, the CDR3 is TGCGCCAGCAGCCTCAGGGGTATCGACTATGGCTACACCTTC. It is translated as CASSLRGIDYGYTF.

The rearrangement joins TRBV5-1 to TRBJ2-7; TRBD2 might be the D (5 bases). The CDR3 extends over 15 amino acids. With 0 bases removed from V and 4 bases from J, the gap between germline ends came to 14 bases. Germline V CDR1 and CDR2: SGHRS, YFSETQ. The CDR3 spells CASSLGRGPFYEQYF. As DNA, the CDR3 is TGCGCCAGCAGCTTGGGGAGAGGGCCTTTTTACGAGCAGTACTTC.

This clone was recorded only once. This chain joins TRBV5-5 and TRBJ1-4; 8 positions agree with TRBD1. Trimming took 3 bases from V and 6 from J; bases not matched to a gene: 4. Germline-derived CDR1 and CDR2 are SGHKS and YYEKEE (reference sequence). The length of the CDR3 is 14 residues. This CDR3 is CASSSGTGDEKLFF. Written as DNA, the CDR3 is TGTGCCAGCAGCTCCGGGACAGGCGATGAAAAACTGTTTTTT.

The chain is built from TRBV6-5 and TRBJ1-2, with TRBD1 as a possible D gene (5 bases). CDR3 length equals 13 residues. Per the germline V gene, CDR1 is MNHEY and CDR2 is SVGAGI. The germline V and J ends were trimmed by 9 bases and 6 bases, with 17 bases remaining between them. The DNA of the CDR3 is TGTGCCAGTAAGGGGTCATACTACGATGGCTACACCTTC. Residues: CASKGSYYDGYTF.

The V gene is TRBV6-5, the J gene TRBJ2-7; a possible D gene is TRBD2 (6 bases). V was clipped by 0 bases and J by 3 bases, with 9 bases between them. CDR3 size: 14 residues. Germline V gene lookup returns CDR1 MNHEY and CDR2 SVGAGI. The CDR3 protein is CASSYSLRGYEQYF. The CDR3 coding sequence is TGTGCCAGCAGTTACTCTCTGCGGGGCTACGAGCAGTACTTC.

This clone was seen more than once but under ten times. The CDR3 sequence: CASSRGRPEAFF. The CDR3 DNA reads as TGTGCCAGTAGCAGGGGGCGACCTGAAGCTTTCTTT. The chain combines TRBV19 with TRBJ1-1; 8 bases map to TRBD1. J gave up 6 bases and V 6 bases, and 3 bases lay outside the gene matches. The V gene's germline CDR1 is LNHDA and CDR2 SQIVND (reference sequence). The CDR3 covers 12 residues.

This clone occurred once. V is TRBV4-2 and J is TRBJ2-1; 10 bases line up with TRBD2. V shed 0 bases and J 7 bases; nucleotides not matched to a gene: 12. Germline-derived CDR1 and CDR2 are LGHNA and YNFKEQ. The CDR3 sequence is 18 residues long. DNA for the CDR3: TGTGCCAGCAGCCAAGAAGCCCCGGGAGCGGGGGGGCCGAATGAGCAGTTCTTC. Its translation: CASSQEAPGAGGPNEQFF.

This clone was seen only a few times. Here the CDR3 reads CASSSHREAPEQYF. In DNA form, the CDR3 reads TGTGCCAGCAGCTCTCACAGGGAAGCGCCCGAGCAGTACTTC. The chain couples TRBV11-3 to TRBJ2-7, with D possibly matching TRBD1 (6 bases). Trimming left V 4 bases short and J 6 bases short, with 16 bases between. Germline CDR1 and CDR2: SGHNT and YENEEA. CDR3 size: 14 residues.

The chain combines TRBV6-1 with TRBJ2-7; 9 bases fit TRBD1. Germline V gives CDR1 MNHNS, CDR2 SASEGT. J was trimmed by 3 bases and V by 7 bases; bases with no gene match: 7. The CDR3 runs 14 residues. Here the CDR3 reads CASTPGQGFYEQYF. CDR3 DNA sequence: TGTGCCAGCACCCCGGGACAGGGATTCTACGAGCAGTACTTC.

This clone was counted a few times. CDR3 sequence (DNA): TGTGCCAGTACCCCGGACAGGGCCAGGGACTACGAGCAGTACTTC. Protein sequence: CASTPDRARDYEQYF. This chain connects TRBV19 to TRBJ2-7; 8 bases align to TRBD1. This CDR3 spans 15 amino acids. The V gene's germline CDR1 is LNHDA and CDR2 SQIVND (reference sequence). V was clipped by 7 bases and J by 3 bases; unmatched bases: 11.

V gene TRBV5-4 combines with J gene TRBJ2-3, with 9 bases that match TRBD1. This CDR3 is 16 amino acids long. CDR1 is SGHNT, CDR2 YYREEE, per germline (reference sequence). Losses at the gene ends were 0 bases for V and 1 base for J; bases not matched to a gene: 3. CDR3 DNA sequence: TGTGCCAGCAGCTTGGGCAGACAGGGGGGCACAGATACGCAGTATTTT. It yields the protein CASSLGRQGGTDTQYF.

About this clone: A much larger clone sits a single nucleotide away, making a read error possible. The rearrangement joins TRBV7-6 to TRBJ2-7; D is unclear. This CDR3 region has 11 residues. V lost 3 bases and J 0 bases, leaving 0 bases between the germline ends. Germline V gene lookup returns CDR1 SGHVS and CDR2 FNYEAQ. The CDR3 nucleotides read TGTGCCAGCAGCTTCTCCTACGAGCAGTACTTC. It translates to CASSFSYEQYF.

Here the CDR3 reads CASSETQGYYGYTF. Here the CDR3 DNA reads TGTGCCAGCAGTGAAACACAGGGGTACTATGGCTACACCTTC. V and J are TRBV6-1 and TRBJ1-2; 7 nucleotides match TRBD1. Germline V gene lookup returns CDR1 MNHNS and CDR2 SASEGT. The CDR3 loop spans 14 amino acids. V shed 2 bases, J shed 3 bases, and the junction held 3 bases outside the gene matches.

The chain links TRBV15 to TRBJ2-2; 12 nucleotides agree with TRBD2. This CDR3 is built from 18 residues. The ends lost 1 base at V and 7 bases at J; junction bases unmatched: 10. Germline lookup yields CDR1 LNHNV and CDR2 YYDKDF (reference sequence). DNA for the CDR3: TGTGCCACCAGCAGAGGACCCTCTAGCGGGAGGGCCGTCGGGGAGCTGTTTTTT. This codes for CATSRGPSSGRAVGELFF.

V is TRBV30 and J is TRBJ2-3; TRBD2 matches 7 bases. J was trimmed by 2 bases and V by 1 base; bases with no gene match: 6. The CDR3 consists of 15 residues. Germline loops: CDR1 GTSNPN, CDR2 SVGIG (reference sequence). In DNA form, the CDR3 reads TGTGCCTGGAGTGCCGGGGGGTCTTCCACAGATACGCAGTATTTT. Its protein product is CAWSAGGSSTDTQYF.

The chain is built from TRBV5-4 and TRBJ2-2; weak D call: TRBD2 (6 bases). The CDR3 totals 13 residues. The germline V gene encodes CDR1 SGHNT and CDR2 YYREEE (reference sequence). V lost 5 bases, J lost 15 bases, and 20 bases lay in between. DNA of the CDR3: TGTGCCAGCAGGGGGGGAGGAGGTCCCAGAATGTTTTTT. It encodes CASRGGGGPRMFF. The full variable domain, in which reference TRBV5-4 and TRBJ2-2 provide the parts outside the CDR3, is ETGVTQSPTHLIKTRGQQVTLRCSSQSGHNTVSWYQQALGQGPQFIFQYYREEENGRGNFPPRFSGLQFPNYSSELNVNALELDDSALYLCASRGGGGPRMFFGEGSRLTVL.

V and J are TRBV27 and TRBJ2-3; D is unclear. V was trimmed by 2 bases and J by 1 base, leaving 7 bases between them. Germline CDR1 MNHEY, CDR2 SMNVEV (reference sequence). CDR3 length: 14 residues. The CDR3 here is CASSLGTGTDTQYF. The CDR3 nucleotides read TGTGCCAGCAGTTTAGGTACTGGCACAGATACGCAGTATTTT.

V is TRBV28 and J is TRBJ1-1; perhaps TRBD1 as D (6 bases). Germline V gene data show CDR1 as MDHEN and CDR2 as SYDVKM. V was pared by 6 bases and J by 10 bases, with 15 bases between. The CDR3 totals 12 residues. The CDR3 DNA is TGTGCCAGCAGGTTAGGGGGGAAAAGAGCTTTCTTT. It yields the protein CASRLGGKRAFF.